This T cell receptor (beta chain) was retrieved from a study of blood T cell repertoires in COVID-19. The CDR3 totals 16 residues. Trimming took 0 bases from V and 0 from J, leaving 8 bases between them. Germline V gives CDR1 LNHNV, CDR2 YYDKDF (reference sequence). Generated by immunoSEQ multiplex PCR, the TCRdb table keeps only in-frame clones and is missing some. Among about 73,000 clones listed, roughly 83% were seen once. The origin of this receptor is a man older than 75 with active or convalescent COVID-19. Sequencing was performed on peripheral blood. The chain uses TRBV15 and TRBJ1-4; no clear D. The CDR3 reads CATSRDLTTTNEKLFF. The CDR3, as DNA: TGTGCCACCAGCAGAGATTTAACTACAACTAATGAAAAACTGTTTTTT.